This TCR beta chain was found in a study of T cells in Graves' hyperthyroidism and ophthalmopathy. Germline CDR1 reads LNHDA; CDR2 reads SQIVND (reference sequence). Trimming took 9 bases from V and 1 from J, leaving 12 bases between them. The CDR3 runs 13 residues. This clonotype was seen a handful of times. Its antigen is unknown. Using RNA transcripts as the source, TCR beta CDR3 regions were amplified. TCR CDR3 underwent first-round RT-PCR with the HTBI primer set. One entry per CDR3 protein, called by TCRdb with MiXCR from the multiplex PCR reads. The repertoire holds a few hundred thousand distinct CDR3 sequences, approximately 25% seen once, with 73% in the top ten. General study findings and limits: Blood held most thyroid clonotypes expanded above 0.001 frequency.

For Graves' hyperthyroidism to be stable, ophthalmopathy could not progress within 18 months. Patients with uncontrolled infections, other autoimmune diseases, pregnancy or lactation were excluded. Roughly 10 ml of fresh peripheral blood supplied the PBMCs. The rearrangement links TRBV19 to TRBJ1-1; D uncertain. The TCR originated in a man aged 50 to 59 with Graves' hyperthyroidism. Sequencing input: blood. CDR3 nucleotide sequence: TGTGCCAGCGGCTCGGGAGGGAACACTGAAGCTTTCTTT. Amino acid sequence: CASGSGGNTEAFF.